The present TCR beta chain was sequenced within a study of beta chain features in type 1 diabetes. Study-level points and caveats: High TCR expression in some cells could lead to their over-representation in cDNA sequencing.

Points on this clone: Its antigen is not identified.

As every portion of the isolated RNA was reverse transcribed, the sequencing read expressed TCRB transcripts. Measured with immunoSEQ multiplex PCR; TCRdb has only the in-frame clones, and not every one. Of 200,000 to 250,000 clones in the sample, 11% to 15% were seen once. Sequenced material: naive CD4+ T cells from blood. The TCR was taken from a woman aged 40-49 years in good health.

CDR3 DNA sequence: TGCGCCAGCAGCCAAGACCCAAATGCGGGGGGCCACTACAATGAGCAGTTCTTC. It yields the protein CASSQDPNAGGHYNEQFF. V gene TRBV4-1 combines with J gene TRBJ2-1, with 8 bases aligning to TRBD2. Germline-derived CDR1 and CDR2 are MGHRA and YSYEKL. CDR3 length equals 18 residues. Trimming took 0 bases from V and 3 from J; bases not matched to a gene: 10.